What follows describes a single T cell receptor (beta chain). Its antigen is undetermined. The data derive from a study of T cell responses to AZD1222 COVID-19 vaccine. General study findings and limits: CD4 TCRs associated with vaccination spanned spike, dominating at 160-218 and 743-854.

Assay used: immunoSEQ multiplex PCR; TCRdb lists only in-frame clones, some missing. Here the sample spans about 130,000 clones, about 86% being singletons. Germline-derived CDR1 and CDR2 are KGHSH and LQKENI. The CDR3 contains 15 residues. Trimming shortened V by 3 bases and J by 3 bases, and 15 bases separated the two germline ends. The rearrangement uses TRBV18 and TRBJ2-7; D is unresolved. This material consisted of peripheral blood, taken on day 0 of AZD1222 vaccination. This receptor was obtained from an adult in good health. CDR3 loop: CASSPPAARSYEQYF. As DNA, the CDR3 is TGTGCCAGCTCACCGCCGGCAGCCCGGAGCTACGAGCAGTACTTC.